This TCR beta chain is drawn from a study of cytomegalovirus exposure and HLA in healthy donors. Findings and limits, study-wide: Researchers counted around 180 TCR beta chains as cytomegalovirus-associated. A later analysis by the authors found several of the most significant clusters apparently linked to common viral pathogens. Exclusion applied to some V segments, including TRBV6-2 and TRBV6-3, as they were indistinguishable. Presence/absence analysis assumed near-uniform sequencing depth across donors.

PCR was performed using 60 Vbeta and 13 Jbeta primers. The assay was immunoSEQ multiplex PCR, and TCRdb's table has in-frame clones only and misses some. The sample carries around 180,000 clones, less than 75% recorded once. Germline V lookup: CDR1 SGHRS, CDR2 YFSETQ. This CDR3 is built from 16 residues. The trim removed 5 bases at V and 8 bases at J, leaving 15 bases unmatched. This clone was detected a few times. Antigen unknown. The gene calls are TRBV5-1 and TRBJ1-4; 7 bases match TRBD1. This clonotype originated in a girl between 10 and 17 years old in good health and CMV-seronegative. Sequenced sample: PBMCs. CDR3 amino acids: CASRPRTGELGEKLFF. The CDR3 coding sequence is TGCGCCAGCAGACCTAGAACAGGGGAGTTGGGAGAAAAACTGTTTTTT.